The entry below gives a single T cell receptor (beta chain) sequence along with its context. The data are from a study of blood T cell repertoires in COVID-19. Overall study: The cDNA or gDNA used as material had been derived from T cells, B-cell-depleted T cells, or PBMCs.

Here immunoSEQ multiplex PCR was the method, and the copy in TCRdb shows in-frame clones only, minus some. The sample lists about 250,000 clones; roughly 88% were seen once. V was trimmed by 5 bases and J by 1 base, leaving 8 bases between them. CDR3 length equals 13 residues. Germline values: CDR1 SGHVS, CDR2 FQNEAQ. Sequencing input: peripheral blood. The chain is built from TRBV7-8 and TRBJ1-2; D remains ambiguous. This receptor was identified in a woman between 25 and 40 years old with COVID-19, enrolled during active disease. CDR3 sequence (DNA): TGTGCCAGCAGCCCGGGGTTTAACTATGGCTACACCTTC. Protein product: CASSPGFNYGYTF.